This T cell receptor beta chain was profiled in a study of blood T cell repertoires in COVID-19 (dated by TCRdb to about 2020). Study-wide context: Samples from collaborators originated in the United States, Italy and Spain and spanned both the acute and convalescent phases of COVID-19. The material from the prospective study consisted of cDNA or gDNA derived from T cells, B-cell-depleted T cells, or PBMCs. Deeply sampled blood TCRbeta repertoires from subjects exposed to, actively infected with, or recovered from COVID-19 were included in the dataset. The repertoires were released in a freely available public database intended as a resource for research on the immune response to SARS-CoV-2. The samples were drawn from the first 160 participants of the ongoing ImmuneRACE study and from some 1,300 subjects provided by 6 global collaborators. The sample metadata nearly always contained a de-identified subject ID, COVID-19 status, age in years and sex. Where available, HLA class I and class II types were obtained from metadata supplied by the sample provider rather than from assay-based typing. The full study reports these points: How much clinical and demographic metadata was included differed by source and by participant, and the metadata was provided uncurated.

In regard to this clone: No antigen is known for it. Per-nucleotide qualities are absent, and no much larger clonotype sits a single base away.

TCRbeta CDR3 regions were amplified from genomic DNA by means of the immunoSEQ Assay, a bias-controlled multiplex PCR. The source study handled its data this way. Nucleated cell counts per sample were estimated from amplification of reference gene primers within the assay. Sequence reads were collapsed and filtered to measure the absolute abundance of every unique TCRbeta CDR3 rearrangement. For each sample, productive Simpson clonality was calculated as the square root of Simpson's diversity index across productive rearrangements. The immuneACCESS repertoire file appears here via TCRdb, limited to in-frame rearrangements. These files lack a portion of the clones; in checked studies, under half of the deficit traces to unresolved V genes, and the cause of the others is not known. V and J calls and clone size follow that table, whereas D and trimming were derived from the DNA. This sample comprises about 200,000 clones, 76% of them detected only once. The top ten hold around a sixth of the sample.

Participants in the prospective study were enrolled through a virtual design, were aged roughly 18 to 100 years, and lived in roughly 26 United States geographic areas. In the prospective study, participants were assigned to cohorts based on the clinical history participants reported in a screening survey and a study questionnaire. Each participant in the prospective study had whole blood, serum and a nasopharyngeal or oropharyngeal swab collected by mobile phlebotomists. Participants in the prospective study had the option to provide additional blood draws and questionnaires over an approximately two-month period. Before DNA extraction, blood samples from the prospective study were shipped at room temperature or frozen. This clonotype was sampled from a woman between 45 and 65 years old with acute COVID-19. The material sequenced was PBMCs or T cells enriched from blood (not recorded which).

CDR3 sequence: CASRRPSGAPSATDTQYF. The DNA sequence is given as TGTGCCAGCAGGCGGCCCAGCGGGGCGCCATCCGCTACAGATACGCAGTATTTT. The chain is encoded by TRBV21-1 joined to TRBJ2-3; TRBD2 is taken as the D call from the table, unchecked against the DNA. TRBV21-1 is described as a pseudogene. From the cysteine up to the phenylalanine, the CDR3 has a length of 18 residues. Solely the CDR3 DNA is kept, with 54 bases framed from the first base.